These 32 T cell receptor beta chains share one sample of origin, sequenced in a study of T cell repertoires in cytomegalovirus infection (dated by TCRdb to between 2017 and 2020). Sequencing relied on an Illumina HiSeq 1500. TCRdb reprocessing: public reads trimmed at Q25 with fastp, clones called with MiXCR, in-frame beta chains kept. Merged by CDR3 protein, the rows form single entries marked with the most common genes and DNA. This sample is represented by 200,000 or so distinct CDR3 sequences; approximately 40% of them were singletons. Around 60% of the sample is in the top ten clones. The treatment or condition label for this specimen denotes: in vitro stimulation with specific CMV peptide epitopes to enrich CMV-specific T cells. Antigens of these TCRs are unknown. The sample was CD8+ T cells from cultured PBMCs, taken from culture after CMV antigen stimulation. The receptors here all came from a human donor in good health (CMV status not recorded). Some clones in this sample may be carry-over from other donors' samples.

CDR3 in DNA: TGCAGCGTCAAGTCCCCCCAGGACTCCTACGAGCAGTACTTC. This sequence encodes CSVKSPQDSYEQYF. This chain joins TRBV29-1 and TRBJ2-7; D is undetermined. Germline CDR1 reads SQVTM; CDR2 reads ANQGSEA. V was cut by 6 bases and J by 0 bases, with 15 bases left in between. This CDR3 has 14 amino acids.

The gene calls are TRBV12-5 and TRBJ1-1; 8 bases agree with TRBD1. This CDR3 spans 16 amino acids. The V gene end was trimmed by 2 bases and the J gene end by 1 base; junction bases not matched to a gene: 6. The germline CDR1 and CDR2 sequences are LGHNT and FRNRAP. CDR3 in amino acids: CASGLHLGTGNTEAFF. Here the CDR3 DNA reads TGTGCTAGTGGTTTGCACCTCGGGACAGGGAACACTGAAGCTTTCTTT.

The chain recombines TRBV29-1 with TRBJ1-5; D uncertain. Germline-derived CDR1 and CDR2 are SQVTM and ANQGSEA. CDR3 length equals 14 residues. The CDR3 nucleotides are TGCAGAGTTAATACAGCAAATAGCAATCAGCCCCAGCATTTT. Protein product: CRVNTANSNQPQHF.

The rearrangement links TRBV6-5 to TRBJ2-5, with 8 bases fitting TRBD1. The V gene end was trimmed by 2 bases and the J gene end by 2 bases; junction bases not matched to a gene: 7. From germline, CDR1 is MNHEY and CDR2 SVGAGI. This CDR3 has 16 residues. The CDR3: CASSYRTGWGQETQYF. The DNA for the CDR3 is TGTGCCAGCAGTTACAGGACAGGGTGGGGGCAAGAGACCCAGTACTTC.

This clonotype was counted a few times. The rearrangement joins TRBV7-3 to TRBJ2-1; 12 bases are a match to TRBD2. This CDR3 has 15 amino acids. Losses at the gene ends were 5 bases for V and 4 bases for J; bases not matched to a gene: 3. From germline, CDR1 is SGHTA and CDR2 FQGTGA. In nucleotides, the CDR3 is TGTGCCAGCAGCCCTAGCGGGGGGGGGTACAATGAGCAGTTCTTC. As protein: CASSPSGGGYNEQFF.

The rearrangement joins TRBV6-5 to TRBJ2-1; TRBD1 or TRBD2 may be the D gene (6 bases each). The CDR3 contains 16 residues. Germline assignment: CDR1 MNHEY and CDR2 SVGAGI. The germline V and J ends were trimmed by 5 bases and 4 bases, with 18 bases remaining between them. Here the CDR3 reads CASSTRRRGLYNEQFF. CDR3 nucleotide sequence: TGTGCCAGCAGTACCCGGCGACGGGGGCTATACAATGAGCAGTTCTTC.

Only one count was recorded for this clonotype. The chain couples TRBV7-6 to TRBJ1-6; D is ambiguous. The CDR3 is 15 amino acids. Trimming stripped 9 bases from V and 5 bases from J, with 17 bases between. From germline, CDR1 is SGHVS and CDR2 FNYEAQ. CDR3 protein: CARTPNTADNSPLHF. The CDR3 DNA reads TGTGCCAGAACCCCCAACACTGCAGATAATTCACCCCTCCACTTT.

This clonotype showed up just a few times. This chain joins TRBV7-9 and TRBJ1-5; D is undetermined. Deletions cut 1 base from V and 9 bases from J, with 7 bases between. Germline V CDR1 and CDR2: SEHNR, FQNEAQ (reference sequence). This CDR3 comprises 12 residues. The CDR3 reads CASSLGLGPQHF. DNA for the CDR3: TGTGCCAGCAGCTTAGGTCTGGGGCCCCAGCATTTT.

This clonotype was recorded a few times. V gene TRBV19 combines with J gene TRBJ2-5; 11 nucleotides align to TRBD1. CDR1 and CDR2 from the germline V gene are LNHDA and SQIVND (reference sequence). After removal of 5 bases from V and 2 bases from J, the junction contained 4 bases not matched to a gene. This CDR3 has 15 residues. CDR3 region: CASSVGDRGQETQYF. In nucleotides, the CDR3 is TGTGCCAGTAGTGTCGGGGACAGGGGGCAAGAGACCCAGTACTTC.

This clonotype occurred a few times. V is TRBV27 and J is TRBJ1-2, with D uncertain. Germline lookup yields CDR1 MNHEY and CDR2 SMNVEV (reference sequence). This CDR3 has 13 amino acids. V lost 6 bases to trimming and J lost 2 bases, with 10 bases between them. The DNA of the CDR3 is TGTGCCAGCAGATCCGCCATCAACTATGGCTACACCTTC. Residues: CASRSAINYGYTF.

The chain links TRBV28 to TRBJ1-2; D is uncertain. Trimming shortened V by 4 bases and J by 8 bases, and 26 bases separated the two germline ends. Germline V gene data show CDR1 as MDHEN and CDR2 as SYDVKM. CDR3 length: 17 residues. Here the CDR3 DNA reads TGTGCCAGCAGTTCCACCCAGGCCCCACACCGCTTTTGGGGCTACACCTTC. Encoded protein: CASSSTQAPHRFWGYTF.

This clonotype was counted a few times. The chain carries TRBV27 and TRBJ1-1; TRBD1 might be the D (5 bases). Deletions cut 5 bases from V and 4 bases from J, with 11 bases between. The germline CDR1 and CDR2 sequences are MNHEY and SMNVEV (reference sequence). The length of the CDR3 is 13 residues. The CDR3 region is CASSLGPGTEAFF. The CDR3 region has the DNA TGTGCCAGCAGTCTGGGGCCGGGCACTGAAGCTTTCTTT.

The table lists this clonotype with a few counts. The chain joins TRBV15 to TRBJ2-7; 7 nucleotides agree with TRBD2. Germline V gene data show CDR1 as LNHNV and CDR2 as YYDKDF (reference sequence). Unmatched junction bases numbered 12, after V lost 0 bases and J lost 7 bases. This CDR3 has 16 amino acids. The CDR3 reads CATSRDGGAGAWEQYF. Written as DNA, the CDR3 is TGTGCCACCAGCAGAGATGGAGGGGCGGGAGCGTGGGAGCAGTACTTC.

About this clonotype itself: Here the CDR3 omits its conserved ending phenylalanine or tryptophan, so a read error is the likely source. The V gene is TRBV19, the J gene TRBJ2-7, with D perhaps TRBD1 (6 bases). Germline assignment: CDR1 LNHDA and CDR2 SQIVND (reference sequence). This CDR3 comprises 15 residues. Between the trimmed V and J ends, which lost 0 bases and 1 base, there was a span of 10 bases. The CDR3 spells CASSIEGTSSYEQYY. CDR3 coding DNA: TGTGCCAGTAGTATAGAGGGGACAAGTTCCTACGAGCAGTACTAC.

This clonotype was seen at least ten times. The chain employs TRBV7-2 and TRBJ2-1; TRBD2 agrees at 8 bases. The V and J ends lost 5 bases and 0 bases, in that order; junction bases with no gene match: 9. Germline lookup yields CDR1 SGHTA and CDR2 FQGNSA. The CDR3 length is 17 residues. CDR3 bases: TGTGCCAGCAGCGCCTGGGGAAGCGGGAGCTCCTACAATGAGCAGTTCTTC. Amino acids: CASSAWGSGSSYNEQFF.

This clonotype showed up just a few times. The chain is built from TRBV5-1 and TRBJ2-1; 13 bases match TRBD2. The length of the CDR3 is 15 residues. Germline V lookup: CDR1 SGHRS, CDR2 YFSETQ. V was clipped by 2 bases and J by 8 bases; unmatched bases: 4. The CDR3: CASSFGLAGAYEQFF. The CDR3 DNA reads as TGCGCCAGCAGCTTCGGACTAGCGGGAGCATATGAGCAGTTCTTC.

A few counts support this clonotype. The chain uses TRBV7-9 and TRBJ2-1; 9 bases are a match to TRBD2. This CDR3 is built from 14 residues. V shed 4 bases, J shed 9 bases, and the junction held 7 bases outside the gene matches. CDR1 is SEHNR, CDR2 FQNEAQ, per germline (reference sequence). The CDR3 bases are TGTGCCAGCAGCTCTAGCGGGAAGTTTGGTGAGCAGTTCTTC. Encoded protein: CASSSSGKFGEQFF.

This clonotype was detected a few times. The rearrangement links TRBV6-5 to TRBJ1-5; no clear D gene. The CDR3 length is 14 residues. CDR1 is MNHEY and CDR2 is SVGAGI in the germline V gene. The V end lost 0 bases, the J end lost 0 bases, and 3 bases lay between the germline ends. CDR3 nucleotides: TGTGCCAGCAGTTACTCAATTAGCAATCAGCCCCAGCATTTT. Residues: CASSYSISNQPQHF.

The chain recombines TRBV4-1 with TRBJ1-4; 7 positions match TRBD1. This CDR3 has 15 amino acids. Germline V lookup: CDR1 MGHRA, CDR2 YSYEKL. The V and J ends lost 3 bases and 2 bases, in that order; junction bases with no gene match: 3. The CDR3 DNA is TGCGCCAGCAGCCACTCGACAGGGACTAATGAAAAACTGTTTTTT. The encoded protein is CASSHSTGTNEKLFF.

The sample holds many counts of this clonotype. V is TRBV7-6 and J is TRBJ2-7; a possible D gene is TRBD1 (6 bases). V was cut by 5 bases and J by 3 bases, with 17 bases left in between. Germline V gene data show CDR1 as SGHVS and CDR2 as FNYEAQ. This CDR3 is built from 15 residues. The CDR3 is CASSPITGSSYEQYF. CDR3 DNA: TGTGCCAGCAGCCCAATCACAGGGAGTAGCTACGAGCAGTACTTC.

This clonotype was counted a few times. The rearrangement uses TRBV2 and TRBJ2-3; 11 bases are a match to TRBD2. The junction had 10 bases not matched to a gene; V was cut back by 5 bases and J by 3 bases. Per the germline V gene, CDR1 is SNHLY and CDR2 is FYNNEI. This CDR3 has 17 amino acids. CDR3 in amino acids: CASSPPRLAGQTDTQYF. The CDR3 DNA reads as TGTGCCAGCAGTCCCCCGCGACTAGCGGGACAGACAGATACGCAGTATTTT.

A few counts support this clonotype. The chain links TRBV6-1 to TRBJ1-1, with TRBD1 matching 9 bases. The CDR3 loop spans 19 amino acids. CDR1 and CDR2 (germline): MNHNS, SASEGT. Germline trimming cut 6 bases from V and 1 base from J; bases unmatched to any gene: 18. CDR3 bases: TGTGCCAGCAGGCCTATGATGAGGGCCGGGACAGGGAAGAACACTGAAGCTTTCTTT. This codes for CASRPMMRAGTGKNTEAFF.

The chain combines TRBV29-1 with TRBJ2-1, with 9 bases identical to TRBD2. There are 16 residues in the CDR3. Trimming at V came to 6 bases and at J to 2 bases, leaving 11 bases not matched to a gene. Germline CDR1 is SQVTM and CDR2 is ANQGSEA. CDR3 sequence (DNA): TGCAGCGTCGCCGGGACTAGCCTTGGGACCTACAATGAGCAGTTCTTC. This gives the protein CSVAGTSLGTYNEQFF.

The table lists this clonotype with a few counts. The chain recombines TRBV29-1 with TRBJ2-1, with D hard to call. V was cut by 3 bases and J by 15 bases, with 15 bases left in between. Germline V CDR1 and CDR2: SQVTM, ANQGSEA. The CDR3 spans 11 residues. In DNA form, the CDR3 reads TGCAGCGTTGAGAGCCGGCCTAGTTGGTTCTTC. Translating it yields CSVESRPSWFF.

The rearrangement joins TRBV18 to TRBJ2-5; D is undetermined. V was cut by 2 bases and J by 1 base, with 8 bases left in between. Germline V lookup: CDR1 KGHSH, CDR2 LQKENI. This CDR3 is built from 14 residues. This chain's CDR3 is CASSPVGSQETQYF. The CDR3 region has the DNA TGTGCCAGCTCACCAGTAGGGTCCCAAGAGACCCAGTACTTC.

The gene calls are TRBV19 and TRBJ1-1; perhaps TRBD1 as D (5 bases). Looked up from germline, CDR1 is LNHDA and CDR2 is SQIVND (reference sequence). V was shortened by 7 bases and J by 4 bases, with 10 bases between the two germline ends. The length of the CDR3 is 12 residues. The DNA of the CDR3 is TGTGCCAGTAATACAGGCTCCACTGAAGCTTTCTTT. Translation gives CASNTGSTEAFF.

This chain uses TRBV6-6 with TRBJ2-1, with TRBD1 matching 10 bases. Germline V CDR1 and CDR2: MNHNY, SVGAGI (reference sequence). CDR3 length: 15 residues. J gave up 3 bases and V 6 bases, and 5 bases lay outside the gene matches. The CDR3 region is CASRPGQGIYNEQFF. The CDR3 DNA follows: TGTGCCAGCAGGCCGGGACAGGGGATCTACAATGAGCAGTTCTTC.

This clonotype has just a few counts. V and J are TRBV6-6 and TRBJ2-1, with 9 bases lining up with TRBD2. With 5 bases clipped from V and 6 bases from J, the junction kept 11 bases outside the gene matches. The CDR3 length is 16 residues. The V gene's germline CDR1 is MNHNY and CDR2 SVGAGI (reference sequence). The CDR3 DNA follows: TGTGCCAGCAGTCCCCCGCCGAGCGGGGGGTTCAATGAGCAGTTCTTC. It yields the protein CASSPPPSGGFNEQFF.

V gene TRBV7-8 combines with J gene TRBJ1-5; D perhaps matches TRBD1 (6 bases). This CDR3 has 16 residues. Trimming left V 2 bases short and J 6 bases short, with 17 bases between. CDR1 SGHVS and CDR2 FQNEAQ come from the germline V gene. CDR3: CASSLQGSGVGQPQHF. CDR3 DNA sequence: TGTGCCAGCAGCTTACAGGGGAGTGGGGTAGGTCAGCCCCAGCATTTT. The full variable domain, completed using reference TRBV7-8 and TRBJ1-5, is GAGVSQSPRYKVAKRGQDVALRCDPISGHVSLFWYQQALGQGPEFLTYFQNEAQLDKSGLPSDRFFAERPEGSVSTLKIQRTQQEDSAVYLCASSLQGSGVGQPQHFGDGTRLSIL.

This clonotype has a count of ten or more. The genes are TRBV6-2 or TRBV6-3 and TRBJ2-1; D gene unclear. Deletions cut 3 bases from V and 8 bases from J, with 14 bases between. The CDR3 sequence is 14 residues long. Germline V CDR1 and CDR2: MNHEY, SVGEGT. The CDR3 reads CASSYWTGVDEQFF. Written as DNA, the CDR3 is TGTGCCAGCAGTTATTGGACGGGTGTAGATGAGCAGTTCTTC.

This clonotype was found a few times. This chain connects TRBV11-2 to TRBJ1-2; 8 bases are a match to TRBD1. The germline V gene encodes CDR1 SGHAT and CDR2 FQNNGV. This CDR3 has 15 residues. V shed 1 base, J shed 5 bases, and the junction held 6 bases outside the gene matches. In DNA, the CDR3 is TGTGCCAGCAGCTTAGGTTCAGACAGGGGTTATGGCTACACCTTC. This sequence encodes CASSLGSDRGYGYTF. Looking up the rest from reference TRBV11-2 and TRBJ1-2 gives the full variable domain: EAGVAQSPRYKIIEKRQSVAFWCNPISGHATLYWYQQILGQGPKLLIQFQNNGVVDDSQLPKDRFSAERLKGVDSTLKIQPAKLEDSAVYLCASSLGSDRGYGYTFGSGTRLTVV.

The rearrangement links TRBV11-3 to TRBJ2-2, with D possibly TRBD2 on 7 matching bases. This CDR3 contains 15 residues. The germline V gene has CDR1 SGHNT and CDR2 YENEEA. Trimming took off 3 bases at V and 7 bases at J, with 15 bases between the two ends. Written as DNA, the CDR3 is TGTGCCAGCAGCTTGAGGGGGGGGCCTGGCGGGGAGCTGTTTTTT. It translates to CASSLRGGPGGELFF.